What follows is one TCR beta chain and its context. Its antigen is unidentified. An absence of ophthalmopathy progression within 18 months meant stable Graves' hyperthyroidism. Hyperthyroidism had been newly diagnosed in patients aged 18 to 65, and its duration was under 2 months. This sample is part of a study of T cells in Graves' hyperthyroidism and ophthalmopathy. Study-wide results and caveats: A model using 13 V-J features told ophthalmopathy apart from stable hyperthyroidism. Within blood appeared most thyroid clonotypes that had expanded above 0.001.

What was amplified from RNA transcripts were TCR beta CDR3 regions. HTBI primers were employed in a first-round RT-PCR of the TCR CDR3. TCRdb recomputed calls from the multiplex PCR reads with MiXCR, one row per CDR3 protein. The data contain hundreds of thousands of distinct CDR3 sequences, under 60% of them singletons. The V end was cut by 5 bases, the J end by 0 bases, with 11 bases between. The CDR3 loop spans 15 amino acids. The V gene's germline CDR1 is SGHAT and CDR2 FQDESV (reference sequence). The sequenced sample was peripheral blood or thyroid tissue (not recorded which). This receptor was obtained from a woman under 30 with Graves' hyperthyroidism. This sequence joins TRBV11-1 and TRBJ1-5; the D is unclear. This CDR3 reads CASSVGQNSNQPQHF. The DNA of the CDR3 is TGTGCCAGCAGCGTTGGGCAGAATAGCAATCAGCCCCAGCATTTT.